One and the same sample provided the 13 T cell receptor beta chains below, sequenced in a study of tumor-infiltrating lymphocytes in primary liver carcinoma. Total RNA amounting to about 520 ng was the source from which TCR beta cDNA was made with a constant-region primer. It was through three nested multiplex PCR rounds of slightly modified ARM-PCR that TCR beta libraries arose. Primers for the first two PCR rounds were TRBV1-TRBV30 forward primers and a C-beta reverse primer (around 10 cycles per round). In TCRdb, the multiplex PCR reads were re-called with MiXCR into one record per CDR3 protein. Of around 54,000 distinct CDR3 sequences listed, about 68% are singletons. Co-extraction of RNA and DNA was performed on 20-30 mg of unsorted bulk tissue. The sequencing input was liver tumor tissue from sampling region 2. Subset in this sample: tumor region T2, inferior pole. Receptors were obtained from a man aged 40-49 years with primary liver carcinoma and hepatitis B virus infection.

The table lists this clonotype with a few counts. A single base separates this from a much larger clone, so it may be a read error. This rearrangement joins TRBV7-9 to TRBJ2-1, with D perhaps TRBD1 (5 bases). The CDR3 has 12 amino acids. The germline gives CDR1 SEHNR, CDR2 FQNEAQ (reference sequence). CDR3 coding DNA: TGTGCCAGCAGCTCCCAGGGTGGTGAGCAGCTCTTC. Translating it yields CASSSQGGEQLF. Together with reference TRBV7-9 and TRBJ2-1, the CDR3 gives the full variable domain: DTGVSQNPRHKITKRGQNVTFRCDPISEHNRLYWYRQTLGQGPEFLTYFQNEAQLEKSRLLSDRFSAERPKGSFSTLEIQRTEQGDSAMYLCASSSQGGEQLFGPGTRLTVL.

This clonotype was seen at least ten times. CDR3 nucleotides: TGTGCCAGCAGTTCATCCTCCGGGACACCTGGAAACACCATATATTTT. Residues: CASSSSSGTPGNTIYF. The J gene is TRBJ1-3, the V gene TRBV28; a possible D gene is TRBD1 (6 bases). The CDR3 consists of 16 residues. V shed 4 bases and J shed 2 bases, with 15 bases lying between them. CDR1 and CDR2 from the germline V gene are MDHEN and SYDVKM.

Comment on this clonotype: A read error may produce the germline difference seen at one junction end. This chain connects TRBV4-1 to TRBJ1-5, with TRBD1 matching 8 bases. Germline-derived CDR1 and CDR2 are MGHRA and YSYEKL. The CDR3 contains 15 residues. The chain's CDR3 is CTSSQGDRNDQPQHF. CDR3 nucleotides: TGCACCAGTAGCCAAGGGGACAGGAACGATCAGCCCCAGCATTTT.

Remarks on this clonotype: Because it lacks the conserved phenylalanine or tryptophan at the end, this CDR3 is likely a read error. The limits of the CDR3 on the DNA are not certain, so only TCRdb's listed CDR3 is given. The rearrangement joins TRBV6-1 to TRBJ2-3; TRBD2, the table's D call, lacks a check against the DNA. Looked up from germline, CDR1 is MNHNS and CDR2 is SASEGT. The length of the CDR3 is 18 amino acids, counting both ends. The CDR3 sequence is CAGSEPANGPYSTDTHYY.

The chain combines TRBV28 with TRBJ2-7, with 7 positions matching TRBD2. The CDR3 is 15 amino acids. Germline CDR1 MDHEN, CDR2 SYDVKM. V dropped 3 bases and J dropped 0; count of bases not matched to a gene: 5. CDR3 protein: CASSLGGSRSYEQYF. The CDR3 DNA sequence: TGTGCCAGCAGTTTGGGAGGGAGCCGCTCCTACGAGCAGTACTTC.

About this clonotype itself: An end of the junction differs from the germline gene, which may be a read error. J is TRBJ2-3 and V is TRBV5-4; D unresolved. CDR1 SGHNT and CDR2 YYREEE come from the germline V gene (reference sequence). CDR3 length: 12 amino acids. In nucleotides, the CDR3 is TGTGCCAGCGGCTCGCCCTTGGATATGCAGTATTTT. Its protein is CASGSPLDMQYF.

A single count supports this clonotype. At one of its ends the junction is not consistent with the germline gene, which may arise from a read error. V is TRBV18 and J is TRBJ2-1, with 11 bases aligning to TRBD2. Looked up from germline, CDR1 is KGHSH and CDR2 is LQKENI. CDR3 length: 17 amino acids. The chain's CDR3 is CTSSPTTSGVSYNGQFF. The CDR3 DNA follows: TGTACCAGCTCACCTACGACTAGCGGGGTTTCCTACAATGGGCAGTTCTTC.

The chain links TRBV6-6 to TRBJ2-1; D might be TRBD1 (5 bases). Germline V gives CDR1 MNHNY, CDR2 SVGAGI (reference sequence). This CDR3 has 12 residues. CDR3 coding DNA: TGTGACAGTAGTTACCGGCAGGGTGAGCAGTTCTTC. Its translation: CDSSYRQGEQFF.

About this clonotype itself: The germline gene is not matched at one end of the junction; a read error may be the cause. CDR3 coding DNA: TGCAGCAACAGAGAACAGGGTTGCGCCTCTGGCTACATCTTC. Its protein is CSNREQGCASGYIF. V usage is TRBV29-1 and J usage is TRBJ1-2; possible D gene TRBD1, 6 bases. CDR3 length equals 14 residues. CDR1 and CDR2 from the germline V gene are SQVTM and ANQGSEA.

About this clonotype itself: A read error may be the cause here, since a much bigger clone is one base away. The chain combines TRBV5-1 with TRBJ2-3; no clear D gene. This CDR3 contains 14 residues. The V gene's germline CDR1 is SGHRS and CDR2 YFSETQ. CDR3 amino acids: CASSLVASTDTLYF. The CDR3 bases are TGCGCCAGCAGCTTGGTGGCCTCCACAGATACGCTGTATTTT.

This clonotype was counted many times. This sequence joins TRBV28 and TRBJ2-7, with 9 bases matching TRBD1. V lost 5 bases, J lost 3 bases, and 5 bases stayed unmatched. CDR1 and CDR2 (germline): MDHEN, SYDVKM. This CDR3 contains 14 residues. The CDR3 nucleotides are TGTGCCAGCAGTGAGGGGGGACAGGGCTACGAGCAGTACTTC. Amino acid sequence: CASSEGGQGYEQYF.

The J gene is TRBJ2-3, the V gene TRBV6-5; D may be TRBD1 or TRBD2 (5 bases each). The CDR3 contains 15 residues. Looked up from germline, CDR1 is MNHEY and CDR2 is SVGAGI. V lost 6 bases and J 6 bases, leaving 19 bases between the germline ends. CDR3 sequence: CASSQVGFGTDTQYF. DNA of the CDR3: TGTGCCAGCAGCCAAGTAGGTTTTGGGACGGATACGCAGTATTTT.

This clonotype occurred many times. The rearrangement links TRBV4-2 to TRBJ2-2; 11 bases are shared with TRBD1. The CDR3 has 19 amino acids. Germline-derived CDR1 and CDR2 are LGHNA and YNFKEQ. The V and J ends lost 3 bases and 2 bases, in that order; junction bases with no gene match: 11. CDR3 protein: CASSQAGRGQGGNTGELFF. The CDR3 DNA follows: TGTGCCAGCAGCCAGGCCGGACGGGGACAGGGGGGTAACACCGGGGAGCTGTTTTTT.